This entry lists 2 T cell receptor beta chains sequenced from one sample in a study of blood T cell repertoires in COVID-19. TCRdb keeps only in-frame clones here, not all; method: immunoSEQ multiplex PCR. The data hold around 300,000 clones, with about nine tenths observed a single time. Sequencing was performed on peripheral blood. These receptors originate from a woman in her twenties or thirties with active or convalescent COVID-19.

The chain links TRBV19 to TRBJ1-5; D is perhaps TRBD1 (6 bases). The germline V gene has CDR1 LNHDA and CDR2 SQIVND (reference sequence). Trimming removed 6 bases from V and 1 base from J, with 16 bases in between. CDR3 length: 16 amino acids. The CDR3 loop reads CASSLEQGPSNQPQHF. Here the CDR3 DNA reads TGTGCCAGTAGCTTAGAACAGGGTCCCAGCAATCAGCCCCAGCATTTT.

The V and J genes are TRBV7-6 and TRBJ2-3, with 11 nucleotides matching TRBD2. Trimming cost V 5 bases and J 3 bases; bases outside gene matches: 7. The CDR3 has 16 amino acids. Germline CDR1 and CDR2: SGHVS and FNYEAQ. The CDR3 nucleotides read TGTGCCAGCAGCAAATTAGCGGGGGGGCGTACAGATACGCAGTATTTT. Protein sequence: CASSKLAGGRTDTQYF.